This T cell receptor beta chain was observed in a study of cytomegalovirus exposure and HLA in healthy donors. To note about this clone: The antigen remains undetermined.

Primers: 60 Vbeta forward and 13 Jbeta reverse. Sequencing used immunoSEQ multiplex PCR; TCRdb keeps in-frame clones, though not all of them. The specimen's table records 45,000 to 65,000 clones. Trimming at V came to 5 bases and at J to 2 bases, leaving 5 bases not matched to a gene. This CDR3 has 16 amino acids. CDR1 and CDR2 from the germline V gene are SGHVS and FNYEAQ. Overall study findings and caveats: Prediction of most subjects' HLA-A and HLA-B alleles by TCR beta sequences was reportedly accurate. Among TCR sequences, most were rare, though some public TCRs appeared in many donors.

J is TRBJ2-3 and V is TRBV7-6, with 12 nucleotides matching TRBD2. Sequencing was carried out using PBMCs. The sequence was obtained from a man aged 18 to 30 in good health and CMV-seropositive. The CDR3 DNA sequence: TGTGCCAGCAGCAAACGGACTAGCGGGACCACAGATACGCAGTATTTT. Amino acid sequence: CASSKRTSGTTDTQYF.